Shown below are 27 T cell receptor beta chains from a single sample sequenced in a study of shared clonotypes between healthy human individuals. Produced via immunoSEQ multiplex PCR; TCRdb's table is partial and in-frame only. The data hold roughly 2.1 million clones, with more than 85% observed a single time. Terminally differentiated effector memory CD45RA+ cells were excluded from the naive CD8 cells, which were CD45RO-negative and positively selected for CCR7. Sequenced sample: naive CD8+ T cells from PBMCs. These receptors all stem from a man aged 18 to 30 in good health. Some clones in this sample may be carry-over from other donors' samples.

Regarding this clone: The same CDR3 can be traced to other DNA sequences in this sample. The V and J genes are TRBV27 and TRBJ2-7, with D tentatively TRBD1 (5 bases). This CDR3 comprises 13 residues. Germline CDR1 is MNHEY and CDR2 is SMNVEV (reference sequence). V lost 2 bases, J lost 4 bases, and 9 bases lay in between. The DNA for the CDR3 is TGTGCCAGCAGTTTAGGGGCAACGTACGAGCAGTACTTC. Its translation: CASSLGATYEQYF.

Concerning this clone itself: This specimen includes other DNA sequences encoding the same CDR3. V is TRBV9 and J is TRBJ2-1; 11 bases fit TRBD2. The CDR3 covers 16 residues. V lost 2 bases to trimming and J lost 0 bases; unmatched junction nucleotides: 1. The germline V gene has CDR1 SGDLS and CDR2 YYNGEE. Here the CDR3 DNA reads TGTGCCAGCAGCGTCGGGACTAGCGGCTCCTACAATGAGCAGTTCTTC. This codes for CASSVGTSGSYNEQFF.

This chain connects TRBV7-9 to TRBJ2-7; D is possibly TRBD1 (6 bases). Trimming left V 1 base short and J 5 bases short, with 12 bases between. The length of the CDR3 is 14 residues. Germline V gene data show CDR1 as SEHNR and CDR2 as FQNEAQ (reference sequence). CDR3 in amino acids: CASSLDGGWDEQYF. DNA of the CDR3: TGTGCCAGCAGCTTAGATGGGGGCTGGGACGAGCAGTACTTC. The whole variable domain, remainder taken from reference TRBV7-9 and TRBJ2-7, is DTGVSQNPRHKITKRGQNVTFRCDPISEHNRLYWYRQTLGQGPEFLTYFQNEAQLEKSRLLSDRFSAERPKGSFSTLEIQRTEQGDSAMYLCASSLDGGWDEQYFGPGTRLTVT.

In its sample, this clone was seen once. This rearrangement joins TRBV28 to TRBJ2-7, with 13 positions matching TRBD2. J was trimmed by 4 bases and V by 3 bases; bases with no gene match: 15. CDR3 length: 19 amino acids. Germline V CDR1 and CDR2: MDHEN, SYDVKM. This chain's CDR3 is CASSLRTGLAGPSRYEQYF. The CDR3 DNA is TGTGCCAGCAGTTTGCGAACGGGACTAGCGGGACCCTCGAGGTACGAGCAGTACTTC.

This rearrangement joins TRBV25-1 to TRBJ2-3; the D gene is possibly TRBD2 (6 bases). Germline CDR1 and CDR2: MGHDK and SYGVNS. V was pared by 4 bases and J by 5 bases, with 25 bases between. CDR3 length equals 18 residues. The CDR3 DNA is TGTGCCAGCAGTGTGTACGGAAGTTGGGAGCGGAGGGGAGATACGCAGTATTTT. It encodes CASSVYGSWERRGDTQYF.

The chain uses TRBV29-1 and TRBJ2-3; 8 bases line up with TRBD2. Per the germline V gene, CDR1 is SQVTM and CDR2 is ANQGSEA. There are 15 residues in the CDR3. Trimming took 2 bases from V and 6 from J; bases not matched to a gene: 10. CDR3 residues: CSVERSGSLVDTQYF. The DNA of the CDR3 is TGCAGCGTTGAACGCAGCGGGAGTCTTGTCGATACGCAGTATTTT.

V and J are TRBV6-5 and TRBJ2-1; D not resolved. CDR1 MNHEY and CDR2 SVGAGI come from the germline V gene. V was cut by 1 base and J by 8 bases, with 12 bases left in between. The CDR3 is 14 residues long. CDR3 residues: CASSYLRVGDEQFF. CDR3 DNA sequence: TGTGCCAGCAGTTACTTACGAGTTGGCGATGAGCAGTTCTTC.

This clone was seen a single time. The chain joins TRBV6-6 to TRBJ2-1; 12 positions agree with TRBD2. This CDR3 region has 16 residues. With 2 bases clipped from V and 5 bases from J, the junction kept 4 bases outside the gene matches. CDR1 MNHNY and CDR2 SVGAGI come from the germline V gene (reference sequence). The CDR3 region has the DNA TGTGCCAGCAGTTACCTACTAGCGGGAGGCCACAATGAGCAGTTCTTC. This translates into CASSYLLAGGHNEQFF.

This chain joins TRBV28 and TRBJ2-1, with D perhaps TRBD1 (6 bases). This CDR3 comprises 15 residues. V gave up 2 bases and J gave up 3 bases, with 11 bases separating them. Germline loops: CDR1 MDHEN, CDR2 SYDVKM. This CDR3 reads CASSLQGSLYNEQFF. CDR3 DNA: TGTGCCAGCAGTTTACAGGGGTCCCTCTACAATGAGCAGTTCTTC.

DNA of the CDR3: TGTGCCAGCAGCCAGGGCGACCCATCGGTGTATGGCTACACCTTC. Protein sequence: CASSQGDPSVYGYTF. The chain couples TRBV7-9 to TRBJ1-2, with TRBD1 as a possible D gene (5 bases). The CDR3 is 15 amino acids. V lost 5 bases and J 5 bases, leaving 18 bases between the germline ends. Germline loops: CDR1 SEHNR, CDR2 FQNEAQ (reference sequence). The whole variable domain, filled in from reference TRBV7-9 and TRBJ1-2, reads DTGVSQNPRHKITKRGQNVTFRCDPISEHNRLYWYRQTLGQGPEFLTYFQNEAQLEKSRLLSDRFSAERPKGSFSTLEIQRTEQGDSAMYLCASSQGDPSVYGYTFGSGTRLTVV.

The chain uses TRBV6-6 and TRBJ1-3; D gene uncertain. Germline-derived CDR1 and CDR2 are MNHNY and SVGAGI (reference sequence). V was shortened by 5 bases and J by 3 bases, with 14 bases between the two germline ends. CDR3 length: 15 amino acids. CDR3 coding DNA: TGTGCCAGCAGTCCCACCCAAGGTGTTGGAAACACCATATATTTT. This translates into CASSPTQGVGNTIYF.

V is TRBV28 and J is TRBJ1-2, with TRBD1 matching over 7 bases. Trimming cost V 6 bases and J 7 bases; bases outside gene matches: 8. This CDR3 spans 13 amino acids. Germline-derived CDR1 and CDR2 are MDHEN and SYDVKM. The CDR3 here is CASRQTTGLGYTF. CDR3 coding DNA: TGTGCCAGCAGACAGACGACAGGGCTTGGCTACACCTTC.

V usage is TRBV25-1 and J usage is TRBJ2-7, with no clear D. The CDR3 length is 11 residues. V was trimmed by 3 bases and J by 3 bases, leaving 3 bases between them. Germline-derived CDR1 and CDR2 are MGHDK and SYGVNS. CDR3 loop: CASSEIYEQYF. In nucleotides, the CDR3 is TGTGCCAGCAGTGAGATCTACGAGCAGTACTTC.

This CDR3 is CSVVGQANTYEQYF. The CDR3 DNA sequence: TGCAGCGTTGTAGGACAGGCCAATACCTACGAGCAGTACTTC. This chain links TRBV29-1 with TRBJ2-7; 7 bases are shared with TRBD1. Germline CDR1 and CDR2: SQVTM and ANQGSEA. V dropped 4 bases and J dropped 2; count of bases not matched to a gene: 8. The CDR3 contains 14 residues.

The rearrangement uses TRBV27 and TRBJ2-1; no firm D call. Germline V CDR1 and CDR2: MNHEY, SMNVEV (reference sequence). The V end lost 5 bases, the J end lost 1 base, and 15 bases lay between the germline ends. The CDR3 has 16 amino acids. The CDR3 nucleotides read TGTGCCAGCAGTGCGACCCGGGTCTTTTCCTACAATGAGCAGTTCTTC. Amino acid sequence: CASSATRVFSYNEQFF.

CDR3 sequence: CASSLKGGTGLYQETQYF. CDR3 coding DNA: TGTGCCAGCAGCTTAAAAGGCGGGACAGGGTTGTACCAAGAGACCCAGTACTTC. This sequence joins TRBV5-8 and TRBJ2-5; 9 positions match TRBD1. Looked up from germline, CDR1 is SGHTS and CDR2 is YDEGEE. The CDR3 length is 18 residues. V shed 2 bases and J 0 bases; nucleotides not matched to a gene: 11.

The gene calls are TRBV7-6 and TRBJ2-2, with D unclear. The CDR3 has 14 residues. V was trimmed by 2 bases and J by 7 bases, leaving 11 bases between them. Germline lookup yields CDR1 SGHVS and CDR2 FNYEAQ. The CDR3 nucleotides read TGTGCCAGCAGCTTATTCGTAGGGCTCGGGGAGCTGTTTTTT. Residues: CASSLFVGLGELFF.

V usage is TRBV7-9 and J usage is TRBJ1-2; D remains unclear. CDR1 and CDR2 from the germline V gene are SEHNR and FQNEAQ (reference sequence). Trimming left V 7 bases short and J 8 bases short, with 17 bases between. CDR3 size: 13 residues. The DNA of the CDR3 is TGTGCCAGCACCCAGCCAGCGGCCACCGGCTACACCTTC. It translates to CASTQPAATGYTF.

The chain is built from TRBV28 and TRBJ1-5; possibly TRBD1 for D (6 bases). Germline CDR1 is MDHEN and CDR2 is SYDVKM. Trimming removed 1 base from V and 0 bases from J, with 10 bases in between. The CDR3 extends over 16 amino acids. The CDR3, as DNA: TGTGCCAGCAGTTTATATCGGACAGTTAGCAATCAGCCCCAGCATTTT. Its protein is CASSLYRTVSNQPQHF. The complete variable domain, with remaining parts taken from reference TRBV28 and TRBJ1-5, reads DVKVTQSSRYLVKRTGEKVFLECVQDMDHENMFWYRQDPGLGLRLIYFSYDVKMKEKGDIPEGYSVSREKKERFSLILESASTNQTSMYLCASSLYRTVSNQPQHFGDGTRLSIL.

The chain joins TRBV19 to TRBJ2-3; TRBD2 matches 12 bases. This CDR3 is 18 amino acids long. Germline V gives CDR1 LNHDA, CDR2 SQIVND (reference sequence). V shed 3 bases, J shed 3 bases, and the junction held 10 bases outside the gene matches. The CDR3 spells CASSILMELAGGTDTQYF. The CDR3 DNA reads as TGTGCCAGTAGTATTTTAATGGAGCTAGCGGGAGGGACAGATACGCAGTATTTT.

The chain combines TRBV7-6 with TRBJ2-5; D assignment may be TRBD1 or TRBD2 (5 bases each). The CDR3 consists of 17 residues. Germline loops: CDR1 SGHVS, CDR2 FNYEAQ. Trimming stripped 0 bases from V and 7 bases from J, with 21 bases between. The CDR3 nucleotides are TGTGCCAGCAGCTTAGCTAACGGGGCGGTTGGTGGGGGGACCCAGTACTTC. Residues: CASSLANGAVGGGTQYF.

The chain couples TRBV28 to TRBJ1-4, with D maybe TRBD1 (5 bases). The CDR3 loop spans 13 amino acids. The germline V gene encodes CDR1 MDHEN and CDR2 SYDVKM. V was trimmed by 11 bases and J by 3 bases, leaving 13 bases between them. The CDR3 region has the DNA TGTGCCGGCGCGGGGGGTTCTAATGAAAAACTGTTTTTT. Protein: CAGAGGSNEKLFF.

V gene TRBV29-1 combines with J gene TRBJ2-1; the match to TRBD2 covers 12 bases. The junction had 4 bases not matched to a gene; V was cut back by 7 bases and J by 6 bases. The CDR3 runs to 13 residues. The germline gives CDR1 SQVTM, CDR2 ANQGSEA. The DNA of the CDR3 is TGCAGCGGTCTAGCGGGAGGGAGCAATGAGCAGTTCTTC. It yields the protein CSGLAGGSNEQFF.

The chain uses TRBV9 and TRBJ2-1; TRBD2 matches 10 bases. Trimming removed 0 bases from V and 9 bases from J; junction bases left unmatched: 6. Germline V gene data show CDR1 as SGDLS and CDR2 as YYNGEE. There are 15 residues in the CDR3. Written as DNA, the CDR3 is TGTGCCAGCAGCGTAGGCTCTAGCGGGAGTAGTGAGCAGTTCTTC. Its translation is CASSVGSSGSSEQFF.

The rearrangement uses TRBV7-2 and TRBJ1-2; D is possibly TRBD1 (6 bases). Between the trimmed V and J ends, which lost 1 base and 4 bases, there was a span of 13 bases. This CDR3 spans 15 amino acids. The V gene's germline CDR1 is SGHTA and CDR2 FQGNSA. CDR3 region: CASSLEQGPTYGYTF. CDR3 bases: TGTGCCAGCAGCTTAGAACAGGGACCTACCTATGGCTACACCTTC.

The chain joins TRBV2 to TRBJ2-2, with 11 nucleotides matching TRBD2. CDR3 size: 17 residues. Per the germline V gene, CDR1 is SNHLY and CDR2 is FYNNEI. V lost 6 bases to trimming and J lost 1 base; unmatched junction nucleotides: 7. The CDR3 protein is CASRETGTSGNTGELFF. Written as DNA, the CDR3 is TGTGCCAGCAGGGAGACCGGGACTAGCGGGAACACCGGGGAGCTGTTTTTT.

This CDR3 reads CASTRTGGNTEAFF. CDR3 in DNA: TGTGCCAGCACCCGGACAGGTGGGAACACTGAAGCTTTCTTT. The chain uses TRBV27 and TRBJ1-1; 7 positions agree with TRBD1. CDR3 length equals 14 residues. V gave up 7 bases and J gave up 1 base; unmatched junction bases: 6. Germline-derived CDR1 and CDR2 are MNHEY and SMNVEV (reference sequence).